The clone carrying this TCR beta chain was counted between two and nine times. Its target is unknown. The record originates from a study of identical twins. Overall study findings and caveats: While abundant cord blood beta clonotypes carried fewer insertions, memory repertoires showed no such pattern. The authors drew conclusions from cross-sectional statistical analysis rather than following the same donors. Out-of-frame alpha sequences shared by twins were enriched for low generation probability.

A universal primer site was incorporated via template switching, and the cDNA contained unique molecular identifiers. TCRdb recomputed calls from the 5' RACE reads with MiXCR, one row per CDR3 protein. The sample contains some 1,700,000 distinct CDR3 sequences, less than 40% of which appear only once. The sequence derives from a newborn girl in good health. Sequenced material: cord blood.

The CDR3, as DNA: TGCAGTGCTGCGAATAAAGGTCAGCCCCAGCATTTT. This gives the protein CSAANKGQPQHF. The chain recombines TRBV20-1 with TRBJ1-5; D ambiguous. CDR1 is DFQATT, CDR2 SNEGSKA, per germline (reference sequence). The CDR3 is 12 amino acids. Trimming left V 5 bases short and J 6 bases short, with 11 bases between.